The clone carrying this T cell receptor beta chain was observed a few times. Its antigen remains unidentified. Patients aged 18 to 65 had newly diagnosed hyperthyroidism lasting under 2 months. This record comes from a study of T cells in Graves' hyperthyroidism and ophthalmopathy. The overall study: At initial diagnosis, before any treatment had begun, peripheral blood was obtained. Whole-study findings and limits: Researchers found most expanded thyroid clonotypes above 0.001 in blood as well.

V lost 1 base, J lost 3 bases, and 8 bases stayed unmatched. The CDR3 runs to 16 residues. The germline gives CDR1 LGHNA, CDR2 YNFKEQ. Authors of the study amplified TCR beta CDR3 regions from RNA transcripts. Using the HTBI primer set, a first-round RT-PCR was run on the TCR CDR3. TCRdb reprocessed the multiplex PCR reads via MiXCR and lists one record per CDR3 protein. In the table there are about 770,000 distinct CDR3 sequences, around 20% of which are singletons. The sample comprised blood. The chain uses TRBV4-2 and TRBJ1-1, with 7 bases that match TRBD1. The source is a woman aged 50 to 60 with Graves' hyperthyroidism that later progressed to Graves' ophthalmopathy. CDR3 in DNA: TGTGCCAGCAGCCAAGTTGAGGCAACAGGGGACACTGAAGCTTTCTTT. It yields the protein CASSQVEATGDTEAFF.